These 23 T cell receptor beta chains share one sample of origin, sequenced in a study of T-cell memory formation after mild COVID-19. TCRdb passed the 5' RACE reads through MiXCR, listing each CDR3 protein once. The sample carries some 86,000 distinct CDR3 sequences, around a quarter recorded once. Sequenced sample: PBMCs or a T cell subset sorted from them (not recorded which). The receptors originated from a man younger than 30 who had mild COVID-19 (a few samples of this study predate the infection). Cell type and time point are not known.

This clonotype has more than one count but fewer than ten. The chain has TRBV7-9 and TRBJ1-5; 8 bases are shared with TRBD1. This CDR3 has 14 residues. V was pared by 5 bases and J by 6 bases, with 6 bases of the junction left unmatched. In germline, CDR1 is SEHNR, CDR2 FQNEAQ (reference sequence). CDR3 residues: CASSRTGISQPQHF. The CDR3 DNA sequence: TGTGCCAGCAGCCGGACAGGGATCTCTCAGCCCCAGCATTTT.

V gene TRBV2 combines with J gene TRBJ1-2; 7 bases map to TRBD1. Trimming cost V 4 bases and J 8 bases; bases outside gene matches: 10. The CDR3 has 14 amino acids. Germline loops: CDR1 SNHLY, CDR2 FYNNEI. The CDR3 DNA follows: TGTGCCAGCAGTGTTGGCGGGACAGCGCGAGGCTACACCTTC. Amino acid sequence: CASSVGGTARGYTF.

The chain has TRBV19 and TRBJ1-1; no definite D call. CDR3 size: 13 residues. Germline-derived CDR1 and CDR2 are LNHDA and SQIVND (reference sequence). Between the trimmed V and J ends, which lost 4 bases and 0 bases, there was a span of 6 bases. Here the CDR3 reads CASSTSLNTEAFF. For the CDR3, the DNA is TGTGCCAGTAGTACGTCACTGAACACTGAAGCTTTCTTT.

This clonotype was detected a few times. The chain has TRBV28 and TRBJ1-6; 10 positions agree with TRBD1. Looked up from germline, CDR1 is MDHEN and CDR2 is SYDVKM. V lost 6 bases and J lost 10; bases outside the gene matches: 12. The CDR3 contains 16 residues. The CDR3 protein is CASRGTGASNNSPLHF. In DNA form, the CDR3 reads TGTGCCAGCAGAGGGACAGGGGCTTCCAACAACTCACCCCTCCACTTT. The full variable domain, its missing parts supplied by reference TRBV28 and TRBJ1-6, is DVKVTQSSRYLVKRTGEKVFLECVQDMDHENMFWYRQDPGLGLRLIYFSYDVKMKEKGDIPEGYSVSREKKERFSLILESASTNQTSMYLCASRGTGASNNSPLHFGNGTRLTVT.

The J gene is TRBJ2-5, the V gene TRBV7-9; 9 nucleotides align to TRBD1. Germline loops: CDR1 SEHNR, CDR2 FQNEAQ (reference sequence). The V segment lost 1 base and the J segment 5 bases; nucleotides outside the gene matches: 5. This CDR3 contains 15 residues. The CDR3 bases are TGTGCCAGCAGCTTAGGGGGACAGGGAGACGAGACCCAGTACTTC. It specifies CASSLGGQGDETQYF.

This clonotype was observed a handful of times. The J gene is TRBJ2-7, the V gene TRBV7-9; D gene ambiguous. The CDR3 runs 14 residues. V was shortened by 4 bases and J by 4 bases, with 14 bases between the two germline ends. From germline, CDR1 is SEHNR and CDR2 FQNEAQ (reference sequence). The CDR3 coding sequence is TGTGCCAGCAGCTCCAACGGCGCCATGTACGAGCAGTACTTC. This translates into CASSSNGAMYEQYF.

In its sample, this clonotype was seen a few times. The chain uses TRBV6-2 or TRBV6-3 and TRBJ2-1, with D tentatively TRBD2 (6 bases). The CDR3 totals 15 residues. Germline V gives CDR1 MNHEY, CDR2 SVGEGT. Trimming took off 7 bases at V and 2 bases at J, with 15 bases between the two ends. In DNA form, the CDR3 reads TGTGCCAGCAACCGCCGGGGGTTGGCCTACAATGAGCAGTTCTTC. It specifies CASNRRGLAYNEQFF.

This clonotype has only a few counts. The chain couples TRBV29-1 to TRBJ2-2; possible D gene TRBD1, 6 bases. The germline V gene encodes CDR1 SQVTM and CDR2 ANQGSEA. CDR3 length: 14 residues. The V gene lost 4 bases and the J gene lost 1 base, with 10 bases spanning the gap. The CDR3 is CSVVIGGNTGELFF. CDR3 nucleotide sequence: TGCAGCGTTGTTATAGGGGGGAACACCGGGGAGCTGTTTTTT.

Note on this clonotype: The conserved closing phenylalanine or tryptophan is absent in this CDR3, likely reflecting a read error. The V call is TRBV7-2, the J call TRBJ2-1; perhaps D is TRBD1 or TRBD2 (6 bases each). CDR1 is SGHTA, CDR2 FQGNSA, per germline. V gave up 3 bases and J gave up 8 bases, with 23 bases separating them. The CDR3 is 17 residues long. The CDR3 coding sequence is TGTGCCAGCAGCTTCGGGTTAAGGGGGGCAGGGGCCGATGAGCAGTTCTTA. Amino acid sequence: CASSFGLRGAGADEQFL.

This clonotype was recorded a few times. J is TRBJ2-7 and V is TRBV5-1; 9 bases are a match to TRBD1. This CDR3 comprises 14 residues. J lost 2 bases, V lost 6 bases, and 6 bases had no gene match. Germline V lookup: CDR1 SGHRS, CDR2 YFSETQ. The CDR3 loop is CASTPGTGTYEQYF. As DNA, the CDR3 is TGCGCCAGCACGCCGGGGACAGGGACCTACGAGCAGTACTTC. Full variable domain (rest looked up from reference TRBV5-1 and TRBJ2-7): KAGVTQTPRYLIKTRGQQVTLSCSPISGHRSVSWYQQTPGQGLQFLFEYFSETQRNKGNFPGRFSGRQFSNSRSEMNVSTLELGDSALYLCASTPGTGTYEQYFGPGTRLTVT.

The gene calls are TRBV9 and TRBJ1-5; D is uncertain. Between the trimmed V and J ends, which lost 0 bases and 6 bases, there was a span of 10 bases. Germline V gives CDR1 SGDLS, CDR2 YYNGEE. The CDR3 has 14 amino acids. CDR3 residues: CASSVGGGRQPQHF. The CDR3, as DNA: TGTGCCAGCAGCGTAGGGGGAGGGCGTCAGCCCCAGCATTTT.

The V gene is TRBV7-2, the J gene TRBJ2-6; perhaps D is TRBD1 or TRBD2 (5 bases each). V shed 3 bases and J shed 0 bases, with 12 bases lying between them. This CDR3 region has 17 residues. Per germline, CDR1 SGHTA and CDR2 FQGNSA. Here the CDR3 reads CASSLLGVTSGANVLTF. The CDR3 nucleotides are TGTGCCAGCAGCTTGCTGGGGGTTACCTCTGGGGCCAACGTCCTGACTTTC. Drawing the rest from reference TRBV7-2 and TRBJ2-6, the complete variable domain is GAGVSQSPSNKVTEKGKDVELRCDPISGHTALYWYRQSLGQGLEFLIYFQGNSAPDKSGLPSDRFSAERTGGSVSTLTIQRTQQEDSAVYLCASSLLGVTSGANVLTFGAGSRLTVL.

The J gene is TRBJ2-7, the V gene TRBV6-6; the D call may be TRBD1 or TRBD2 (6 bases each). With 6 bases removed from V and 5 bases from J, the gap between germline ends came to 38 bases. CDR3 size: 21 residues. Germline CDR1 is MNHNY and CDR2 is SVGAGI (reference sequence). The CDR3 nucleotides read TGTGCCAGCAGCCGACGGGGATCGGGGGCGGATCCTGGAGGTTCGGGCGACGAGCAGTACTTC. Protein: CASSRRGSGADPGGSGDEQYF.

This clonotype was observed a few times. The chain recombines TRBV27 with TRBJ2-2; D unclear. Germline-derived CDR1 and CDR2 are MNHEY and SMNVEV (reference sequence). Deletions cut 6 bases from V and 1 base from J, with 9 bases between. This CDR3 spans 14 amino acids. The CDR3: CASSPSGNTGELFF. CDR3 in DNA: TGTGCCAGCAGCCCTTCAGGGAACACCGGGGAGCTGTTTTTT.

This chain uses TRBV24-1 with TRBJ2-2; possibly TRBD1 or TRBD2 for D (5 bases each). Germline lookup yields CDR1 KGHDR and CDR2 SFDVKD. The CDR3 runs to 14 residues. The V end was cut by 0 bases, the J end by 6 bases, with 7 bases between. The CDR3 reads CATSDLQGAGELFF. CDR3 coding DNA: TGTGCCACCAGTGATTTGCAGGGAGCCGGGGAGCTGTTTTTT.

The chain recombines TRBV4-3 with TRBJ1-1; maybe TRBD1 (5 bases). The germline gives CDR1 LGHNA, CDR2 YSLEER. V was trimmed by 4 bases and J by 5 bases, leaving 17 bases between them. This CDR3 is built from 15 residues. The CDR3 is CASSPSLGGGTEAFF. The DNA of the CDR3 is TGCGCCAGCAGCCCATCCCTCGGGGGAGGTACTGAAGCTTTCTTT.

This clonotype was seen more than once but under ten times. This chain uses TRBV11-2 with TRBJ2-1, with D uncertain. Trimming cost V 3 bases and J 8 bases, with 8 bases left between them. There are 12 residues in the CDR3. CDR1 is SGHAT and CDR2 is FQNNGV in the germline V gene. CDR3 in amino acids: CASSFRRDEQFF. CDR3 sequence (DNA): TGTGCCAGCAGCTTCCGTAGGGATGAGCAGTTCTTC.

The chain employs TRBV19 and TRBJ2-7; no clear D. The ends were cut back, 5 bases at V and 4 bases at J, with 15 bases in the middle. The CDR3 runs to 14 residues. Germline lookup yields CDR1 LNHDA and CDR2 SQIVND (reference sequence). CDR3 residues: CASSERSVWYEQYF. The CDR3 bases are TGTGCCAGTAGTGAGCGCTCCGTATGGTACGAGCAGTACTTC.

This clonotype was seen a single time. The chain joins TRBV5-1 to TRBJ1-2; TRBD1 agrees at 7 bases. Germline CDR1 reads SGHRS; CDR2 reads YFSETQ. The ends lost 7 bases at V and 7 bases at J; junction bases unmatched: 13. The CDR3 is 14 amino acids. CDR3 loop: CASGPGQSLRGYTF. The DNA for the CDR3 is TGCGCCAGCGGGCCGGGACAGTCGCTTCGTGGCTACACCTTC.

This clonotype was recorded a few times. V gene TRBV20-1 combines with J gene TRBJ1-4; the D gene is possibly TRBD1 (5 bases). V was trimmed by 6 bases and J by 5 bases, leaving 13 bases between them. Per germline, CDR1 DFQATT and CDR2 SNEGSKA (reference sequence). This CDR3 is built from 13 residues. The DNA for the CDR3 is TGCAGTGCATTGGGACGGCTGAATGAAAAACTGTTTTTT. Its translation: CSALGRLNEKLFF.

This clonotype has more than one count but fewer than ten. J is TRBJ1-1 and V is TRBV19; D is undetermined. The V end was cut by 7 bases, the J end by 1 base, with 10 bases between. Per the germline V gene, CDR1 is LNHDA and CDR2 is SQIVND (reference sequence). This CDR3 region has 13 residues. CDR3 region: CASNHRPNTEAFF. In DNA, the CDR3 is TGTGCCAGTAACCACCGACCGAACACTGAAGCTTTCTTT.

This clonotype occurred a few times. The chain employs TRBV6-4 and TRBJ2-3; 8 bases are shared with TRBD2. This CDR3 comprises 14 residues. Unmatched junction bases numbered 7, after V lost 6 bases and J lost 5 bases. Per germline, CDR1 MRHNA and CDR2 SNTAGT. CDR3 in DNA: TGTGCCAGCAGCCGAGCGGGGGAAATAGATACGCAGTATTTT. Protein: CASSRAGEIDTQYF.

The chain links TRBV7-2 to TRBJ2-7, with TRBD1 identical over 8 bases. The V and J ends lost 4 bases and 5 bases, in that order; junction bases with no gene match: 10. The CDR3 extends over 15 amino acids. Germline CDR1 SGHTA, CDR2 FQGNSA. This CDR3 is CASSSSSNRGDEQYF. CDR3 nucleotides: TGTGCCAGCAGCTCTAGCTCAAACAGGGGGGACGAGCAGTACTTC.